The 26 T cell receptor beta chains below all came from one sample that was sequenced in a study of T cells in Graves' hyperthyroidism and ophthalmopathy. Researchers took RNA transcripts and amplified the TCR beta CDR3 regions from them. HTBI primers were the set used in a first-round RT-PCR of the TCR CDR3. TCRdb analysed the multiplex PCR reads with MiXCR anew, one entry per CDR3 protein. The data hold more than 550,000 distinct CDR3 sequences, with roughly a sixth observed a single time. Sequences were obtained from blood. The receptors derive from a woman aged 45-65 years with Graves' hyperthyroidism that later progressed to Graves' ophthalmopathy.

There are many counts of this clonotype. V usage is TRBV12-3 or TRBV12-4 and J usage is TRBJ1-4; 9 bases agree with TRBD1. The CDR3 is made up of 15 amino acids. The V and J ends lost 3 bases and 8 bases, in that order; junction bases with no gene match: 7. The DNA for the CDR3 is TGTGCCAGCAGTTTGGGGGACAGGGCCGCGGAAAAACTGTTTTTT. Protein product: CASSLGDRAAEKLFF.

This clonotype was seen a few times. This chain connects TRBV20-1 to TRBJ2-3; 7 nucleotides match TRBD1. V was pared by 5 bases and J by 1 base, with 6 bases of the junction left unmatched. The CDR3 consists of 14 residues. CDR1 is DFQATT, CDR2 SNEGSKA, per germline (reference sequence). The CDR3 sequence: CSARQGGGTDTQYF. The DNA for the CDR3 is TGCAGTGCTCGACAGGGCGGCGGCACAGATACGCAGTATTTT.

This clonotype showed up many times. J is TRBJ1-2 and V is TRBV11-2; D might be TRBD1 (5 bases). The germline V and J ends were trimmed by 0 bases and 5 bases, with 10 bases remaining between them. The CDR3 has 14 residues. Per germline, CDR1 SGHAT and CDR2 FQNNGV. CDR3 sequence: CASSLDPGRYGYTF. CDR3 DNA: TGTGCCAGCAGCTTAGATCCAGGGCGATATGGCTACACCTTC. The whole variable domain, filled in from reference TRBV11-2 and TRBJ1-2, reads EAGVAQSPRYKIIEKRQSVAFWCNPISGHATLYWYQQILGQGPKLLIQFQNNGVVDDSQLPKDRFSAERLKGVDSTLKIQPAKLEDSAVYLCASSLDPGRYGYTFGSGTRLTVV.

This clonotype occurred many times. The genes are TRBV18 and TRBJ1-3; tentatively, D is TRBD1 (6 bases). The CDR3 extends over 17 amino acids. V lost 3 bases, J lost 0 bases, and 15 bases lay in between. Germline loops: CDR1 KGHSH, CDR2 LQKENI. CDR3: CASSPRQVQSSGNTIYF. The DNA for the CDR3 is TGTGCCAGCTCACCGCGACAGGTTCAGAGCTCTGGAAACACCATATATTTT.

The chain links TRBV9 to TRBJ1-1; TRBD1 aligns across 7 bases. With 0 bases clipped from V and 7 bases from J, the junction kept 3 bases outside the gene matches. Germline CDR1 SGDLS, CDR2 YYNGEE. CDR3 length equals 13 residues. The CDR3 protein is CASSVGGQNEAFF. DNA for the CDR3: TGTGCCAGCAGCGTAGGGGGACAGAATGAAGCTTTCTTT.

This clonotype has at least ten counts. The chain uses TRBV2 and TRBJ2-1, with no clear D. CDR1 and CDR2 from the germline V gene are SNHLY and FYNNEI. CDR3 size: 13 residues. Trimming removed 9 bases from V and 5 bases from J, with 14 bases in between. This chain's CDR3 is CASFVGLNNEQFF. CDR3 coding DNA: TGTGCCAGTTTCGTGGGTCTAAACAATGAGCAGTTCTTC.

This clonotype appeared many times. The rearrangement links TRBV18 to TRBJ2-7; D is undetermined. Looked up from germline, CDR1 is KGHSH and CDR2 is LQKENI. Trimming removed 4 bases from V and 2 bases from J, with 6 bases in between. This CDR3 contains 12 residues. This CDR3 reads CASSRSPYEQYF. CDR3 DNA: TGTGCCAGCTCACGATCCCCCTACGAGCAGTACTTC. Drawing the rest from reference TRBV18 and TRBJ2-7, the complete variable domain is NAGVMQNPRHLVRRRGQEARLRCSPMKGHSHVYWYRQLPEEGLKFMVYLQKENIIDESGMPKERFSAEFPKEGPSILRIQQVVRGDSAAYFCASSRSPYEQYFGPGTRLTVT.

The chain is built from TRBV7-8 and TRBJ2-3, with D perhaps TRBD1 or TRBD2 (7 bases each). The CDR3 runs 14 residues. Trimming removed 4 bases from V and 6 bases from J, with 14 bases in between. The germline V gene has CDR1 SGHVS and CDR2 FQNEAQ. In DNA form, the CDR3 reads TGTGCCAGCAGCTCACCCAGGGGGGGGGATACGCAGTATTTT. It translates to CASSSPRGGDTQYF.

This clonotype was seen repeatedly, ten times or more. V gene TRBV12-3 or TRBV12-4 combines with J gene TRBJ2-7; 8 bases map to TRBD2. The CDR3 loop spans 14 amino acids. Trimming at V came to 5 bases and at J to 3 bases, leaving 6 bases not matched to a gene. CDR3 in DNA: TGTGCCAGCAGTGGGGGACTAGAAGGCTACGAGCAGTACTTC. Amino acid sequence: CASSGGLEGYEQYF.

At least ten counts were recorded for this clonotype. The chain combines TRBV27 with TRBJ1-5; unclear D gene. Trimming left V 2 bases short and J 2 bases short, with 10 bases between. This CDR3 is 15 amino acids long. Germline CDR1 MNHEY, CDR2 SMNVEV (reference sequence). The DNA for the CDR3 is TGTGCCAGCAGTTTAACGAGACAAGGCAATCAGCCCCAGCATTTT. The encoded protein is CASSLTRQGNQPQHF.

This clonotype was counted ten times or more. The chain uses TRBV3-1 and TRBJ1-1; possibly TRBD1 for D (6 bases). V lost 1 base, J lost 5 bases, and 14 bases lay in between. Per germline, CDR1 LGHDT and CDR2 YNNKEL (reference sequence). The length of the CDR3 is 15 residues. CDR3 residues: CASSQAPGAYTEAFF. The DNA for the CDR3 is TGTGCCAGCAGCCAAGCGCCGGGGGCTTATACTGAAGCTTTCTTT.

This clonotype was seen repeatedly, ten times or more. The chain joins TRBV6-1 to TRBJ1-1; D is ambiguous. V lost 5 bases, J lost 2 bases, and 9 bases lay in between. CDR1 MNHNS and CDR2 SASEGT come from the germline V gene. This CDR3 has 13 residues. CDR3 nucleotides: TGTGCCAGCAGTAGGGAGTACAACACTGAAGCTTTCTTT. Protein: CASSREYNTEAFF.

The rearrangement links TRBV24-1 to TRBJ1-5, with D perhaps matching TRBD1 (5 bases). CDR1 KGHDR and CDR2 SFDVKD come from the germline V gene. Trimming stripped 10 bases from V and 4 bases from J, with 13 bases between. The CDR3 covers 13 residues. CDR3 loop: CATAWDGNQPQHF. CDR3 nucleotides: TGTGCCACTGCTTGGGACGGAAATCAGCCCCAGCATTTT.

The V gene is TRBV6-1, the J gene TRBJ2-7; D perhaps matches TRBD1 (6 bases). The CDR3 sequence is 20 residues long. From germline, CDR1 is MNHNS and CDR2 SASEGT. V lost 0 bases and J lost 0, with 24 bases in between. The CDR3 protein is CASSEATERRTVDSSYEQYF. The CDR3 DNA reads as TGTGCCAGCAGTGAAGCGACGGAAAGGAGGACAGTGGACAGCTCCTACGAGCAGTACTTC.

This clonotype was seen repeatedly, ten times or more. CDR3 in DNA: TGTGCCAGCAGATTAGAGCGGGCGAGCTCCTACGAGCAGTACTTC. It codes for CASRLERASSYEQYF. The genes are TRBV6-1 and TRBJ2-7, with D possibly TRBD2 on 6 matching bases. Germline assignment: CDR1 MNHNS and CDR2 SASEGT. The CDR3 totals 15 residues. The V end lost 6 bases, the J end lost 0 bases, and 15 bases lay between the germline ends.

This clonotype was recorded once. V and J are TRBV5-4 and TRBJ1-5; 8 bases agree with TRBD1. CDR1 is SGHNT and CDR2 is YYREEE in the germline V gene (reference sequence). The CDR3 contains 14 residues. Germline trimming cut 4 bases from V and 3 bases from J; bases unmatched to any gene: 3. The DNA of the CDR3 is TGTGCCAGCAGCCGACAGGGGTACAATCAGCCCCAGCATTTT. Encoded protein: CASSRQGYNQPQHF.

This clonotype has ten or more counts. This chain links TRBV3-1 with TRBJ2-2; 7 nucleotides line up with TRBD2. After removal of 4 bases from V and 5 bases from J, the junction contained 4 bases not matched to a gene. Germline V gene data show CDR1 as LGHDT and CDR2 as YNNKEL (reference sequence). This CDR3 region has 14 residues. Here the CDR3 reads CASSPRGFTGELFF. CDR3 DNA sequence: TGTGCCAGCAGCCCGCGGGGGTTTACCGGGGAGCTGTTTTTT. The full variable domain, its missing parts supplied by reference TRBV3-1 and TRBJ2-2, is DTAVSQTPKYLVTQMGNDKSIKCEQNLGHDTMYWYKQDSKKFLKIMFSYNNKELIINETVPNRFSPKSPDKAHLNLHINSLELGDSAVYFCASSPRGFTGELFFGEGSRLTVL.

At least ten counts were recorded for this clonotype. This chain uses TRBV3-1 with TRBJ2-2; D not certain. V was pared by 1 base and J by 3 bases, with 3 bases between. CDR1 and CDR2 (germline): LGHDT, YNNKEL (reference sequence). The length of the CDR3 is 13 residues. CDR3 in amino acids: CASSQVDTGELFF. In nucleotides, the CDR3 is TGTGCCAGCAGCCAAGTTGACACCGGGGAGCTGTTTTTT. The full variable domain, with the rest looked up from reference TRBV3-1 and TRBJ2-2, is DTAVSQTPKYLVTQMGNDKSIKCEQNLGHDTMYWYKQDSKKFLKIMFSYNNKELIINETVPNRFSPKSPDKAHLNLHINSLELGDSAVYFCASSQVDTGELFFGEGSRLTVL.

In this sample, this clonotype turned up many times. The rearrangement joins TRBV12-3 or TRBV12-4 to TRBJ1-6; D may be TRBD1 (6 bases). The CDR3 totals 13 residues. Trimming left V 5 bases short and J 5 bases short, with 7 bases between. CDR3 bases: TGTGCCAGCAGTACAGGGAATAATTCACCCCTCCACTTT. Encoded protein: CASSTGNNSPLHF.

In this sample, this clonotype turned up a few times. The chain combines TRBV27 with TRBJ2-3, with 10 bases fitting TRBD2. The CDR3 length is 16 residues. CDR1 is MNHEY and CDR2 is SMNVEV in the germline V gene (reference sequence). V trimming: 4 bases; J trimming: 2 bases; junction bases outside the gene matches: 6. The CDR3 protein is CASSSLSGGVTDTQYF. The CDR3, as DNA: TGTGCCAGCAGTTCATTGAGCGGGGGGGTCACAGATACGCAGTATTTT.

This clonotype has ten or more counts. The chain recombines TRBV7-9 with TRBJ2-5; 7 bases agree with TRBD2. CDR1 and CDR2 (germline): SEHNR, FQNEAQ (reference sequence). This CDR3 spans 15 amino acids. V shed 5 bases and J 5 bases; nucleotides not matched to a gene: 11. The CDR3 sequence: CASSTSGDAEETQYF. The CDR3 coding sequence is TGTGCCAGCAGCACAAGCGGGGACGCGGAGGAGACCCAGTACTTC.

The chain employs TRBV19 and TRBJ1-5; D not resolved. Looked up from germline, CDR1 is LNHDA and CDR2 is SQIVND (reference sequence). CDR3 size: 16 residues. V was cut by 3 bases and J by 0 bases, with 12 bases left in between. The CDR3 is CASSIPGTYSNQPQHF. DNA of the CDR3: TGTGCCAGTAGTATCCCCGGTACCTATAGCAATCAGCCCCAGCATTTT. The whole variable domain, remainder taken from reference TRBV19 and TRBJ1-5, is DGGITQSPKYLFRKEGQNVTLSCEQNLNHDAMYWYRQDPGQGLRLIYYSQIVNDFQKGDIAEGYSVSREKKESFPLTVTSAQKNPTAFYLCASSIPGTYSNQPQHFGDGTRLSIL.

A few counts support this clonotype. The rearrangement links TRBV6-1 to TRBJ2-2; D not certain. With 1 base removed from V and 3 bases from J, the gap between germline ends came to 9 bases. Germline values: CDR1 MNHNS, CDR2 SASEGT. The CDR3 has 15 amino acids. CDR3 nucleotides: TGTGCCAGCAGTGAAGTGGCCACGTACACCGGGGAGCTGTTTTTT. It codes for CASSEVATYTGELFF.

At least ten counts were recorded for this clonotype. The genes are TRBV5-1 and TRBJ2-3, with D possibly being TRBD1 (6 bases). The CDR3 has 13 amino acids. V lost 4 bases to trimming and J lost 6 bases, with 12 bases between them. The germline V gene encodes CDR1 SGHRS and CDR2 YFSETQ. In DNA, the CDR3 is TGCGCCAGCAGCCCTAGGACAGTGGATACGCAGTATTTT. It is translated as CASSPRTVDTQYF.

This clonotype was observed a few times. The CDR3 bases are TGTGCCAGCAGCCAAGAGGTGGGCAGTTCCTTCTCTGGAAACACCATATATTTT. It encodes CASSQEVGSSFSGNTIYF. The V gene is TRBV14, the J gene TRBJ1-3; D is unclear. Trimming took 0 bases from V and 0 from J, leaving 15 bases between them. Germline values: CDR1 SGHDN, CDR2 FVKESK. The CDR3 is 18 amino acids.

The V gene is TRBV4-2, the J gene TRBJ2-6; TRBD1 agrees at 7 bases. CDR3 length: 19 residues. V was pared by 0 bases and J by 0 bases, with 8 bases of the junction left unmatched. Germline CDR1 and CDR2: LGHNA and YNFKEQ. DNA of the CDR3: TGTGCCAGCAGCCAAGATCGGGACAGTCTAGTCTCTGGGGCCAACGTCCTGACTTTC. It specifies CASSQDRDSLVSGANVLTF.